Listed below are T cell receptor beta chains from one sample, sequenced in a study of human T cells and chemical hapten exposure. Using its own MiXCR run on the RACE reads, TCRdb lists one record per CDR3 protein. The sample lists some 96,000 distinct CDR3 sequences, around 25% occurring once. Sequencing used whole blood, obtained in connection with sensitization to the hapten diphenylcyclopropenone (DPC). The origin of the receptors is a middle-aged man with alopecia areata. Some clones in this sample may be carry-over from other donors' samples. Both conserved end residues are part of each CDR3. Fields, in order: D gene, V gene, clone size, J gene, CDR3 DNA, CDR3 protein. D genes are given only for firm matches. Some rows have no size entry. The others give once, few or many, or a class for an expanded clone.

d_gene: TRBD1
v_gene: TRBV20-1
abundance: many
j_gene: TRBJ1-5
CDR3nt: TGCAGTGCTAGAGAGCGCGAGACAGGGGATCAGCCCCAGCATTTT
CDR3aa: CSARERETGDQPQHF

d_gene: -
v_gene: TRBV6-4
abundance: few
j_gene: TRBJ2-2
CDR3nt: TGTGCCAGCAGTGAGCAGGGGGGCACCGGGGAGCTGTTTTTT
CDR3aa: CASSEQGGTGELFF

d_gene: TRBD1
v_gene: TRBV6-5
abundance: -
j_gene: TRBJ1-1
CDR3nt: TGTGCCAGCAGTTACTCGCGCCCCCGGACAGGGGTTTGGGCTTCGGGCACTGAAGCTTTCTTT
CDR3aa: CASSYSRPRTGVWASGTEAFF

d_gene: -
v_gene: TRBV20-1
abundance: -
j_gene: TRBJ1-1
CDR3nt: TGCAGTGCTAGGGGGTCGGCAGTCAGGAACACTGAAGCTTTCTTT
CDR3aa: CSARGSAVRNTEAFF

d_gene: TRBD2
v_gene: TRBV6-2/TRBV6-3
abundance: few
j_gene: TRBJ2-1
CDR3nt: TGTGCCAGCAGTGTCCGACTAGCGGGAGTAAACGAGCAGTTCTTC
CDR3aa: CASSVRLAGVNEQFF

d_gene: TRBD2
v_gene: TRBV4-2
abundance: few
j_gene: TRBJ2-5
CDR3nt: TGTGCCAGCAGCCCGGTCCTAGCGGGCCTCCAAGAGACCCAGTACTTC
CDR3aa: CASSPVLAGLQETQYF

d_gene: -
v_gene: TRBV28
abundance: -
j_gene: TRBJ2-1
CDR3nt: TGTGCCAGCAGTTTTACGTTAGGGGATGACGGAACCTACAATGAGCAGTTCTTC
CDR3aa: CASSFTLGDDGTYNEQFF

d_gene: -
v_gene: TRBV20-1
abundance: -
j_gene: TRBJ2-2
CDR3nt: TGCAGTGCTAGGAGCTTCGACCATAGCACCGGGGAGCTGTTTTTT
CDR3aa: CSARSFDHSTGELFF

d_gene: -
v_gene: TRBV28
abundance: few
j_gene: TRBJ2-5
CDR3nt: TGTGCCAGCAGCTCAATGGCGAAGCCAGAGACCCAGTACTTC
CDR3aa: CASSSMAKPETQYF

d_gene: -
v_gene: TRBV5-1
abundance: -
j_gene: TRBJ2-1
CDR3nt: TGCGCCAGCAGCTTGGGGACGGGGTACAATGAGCAGTTCTTC
CDR3aa: CASSLGTGYNEQFF

d_gene: -
v_gene: TRBV5-6
abundance: few
j_gene: TRBJ1-1
CDR3nt: TGTGCCAGCAGCTTGGTCGGGGTTTTGAACACTGAAGCTTTCTTT
CDR3aa: CASSLVGVLNTEAFF

d_gene: -
v_gene: TRBV12-3/TRBV12-4
abundance: few
j_gene: TRBJ1-6
CDR3nt: TGTGCCAGCAGTCCAAGGGGTTATAATTCACCCCTCCACTTT
CDR3aa: CASSPRGYNSPLHF

d_gene: -
v_gene: TRBV12-3/TRBV12-4
abundance: -
j_gene: TRBJ1-1
CDR3nt: TGTGCCAGCATAAGAATGGAGGGAGCTGAAGCTTTCTTT
CDR3aa: CASIRMEGAEAFF

d_gene: -
v_gene: TRBV6-2/TRBV6-3
abundance: -
j_gene: TRBJ2-5
CDR3nt: TGTGCCAGCCAATCGCGGTATACAGAGACCCAGTACTTC
CDR3aa: CASQSRYTETQYF

d_gene: TRBD2
v_gene: TRBV20-1
abundance: few
j_gene: TRBJ2-1
CDR3nt: TGCAGTGCTGAGCGGGGTAGCTCCTACAATGAGCAGTTCTTC
CDR3aa: CSAERGSSYNEQFF

d_gene: TRBD1
v_gene: TRBV5-1
abundance: -
j_gene: TRBJ1-1
CDR3nt: TGCGCCAGCAGCTGGGGGACAGGGCCGAACACTGAAGCTTTCTTT
CDR3aa: CASSWGTGPNTEAFF

d_gene: -
v_gene: TRBV7-8
abundance: -
j_gene: TRBJ2-7
CDR3nt: TGTGCCAGCAGCTTCCGGGGGAGAGAATCCTACGAGCAGTACTTC
CDR3aa: CASSFRGRESYEQYF

d_gene: -
v_gene: TRBV21-1
abundance: -
j_gene: TRBJ2-7
CDR3nt: TGTGCCAGCAGTAAGTCCCGAGGAGTAGCGCGACCCTACGAGCAGTACTTC
CDR3aa: CASSKSRGVARPYEQYF

d_gene: -
v_gene: TRBV6-6
abundance: -
j_gene: TRBJ2-7
CDR3nt: TGTGCCAGCAGTGGCGAGCGTAAAGGCCACGAGCAGTACTTC
CDR3aa: CASSGERKGHEQYF

d_gene: TRBD2
v_gene: TRBV7-2
abundance: -
j_gene: TRBJ2-7
CDR3nt: TGTGCCAGCAGCTTTAGCGGGGGAAGCTCCTACGAGCAGTACTTC
CDR3aa: CASSFSGGSSYEQYF

d_gene: TRBD1
v_gene: TRBV6-5
abundance: many
j_gene: TRBJ1-4
CDR3nt: TGTGCCAGCAGTTACGTCCCTGGACAGGTAGCTGAAGAACTGTTTTTT
CDR3aa: CASSYVPGQVAEELFF

d_gene: -
v_gene: TRBV29-1
abundance: few
j_gene: TRBJ2-5
CDR3nt: TGCAGCGTTGAACAGTCAGGGCTTCACCAAGAGACCCAGTACTTC
CDR3aa: CSVEQSGLHQETQYF

d_gene: TRBD2
v_gene: TRBV7-2
abundance: many
j_gene: TRBJ2-1
CDR3nt: TGTGCCAGCAGCCCGGGACTAGCGGGAGGGCAGTTCTTC
CDR3aa: CASSPGLAGGQFF

d_gene: -
v_gene: TRBV14
abundance: few
j_gene: TRBJ2-2
CDR3nt: TGTGCCAGCAGCCAGCAGCAGACCGGGGAGCTGTTTTTT
CDR3aa: CASSQQQTGELFF

d_gene: -
v_gene: TRBV6-4
abundance: -
j_gene: TRBJ2-1
CDR3nt: TGTGCCAGCAGTGCGCAAATCCGGACACCTTACAATGAGCAGTTCTTC
CDR3aa: CASSAQIRTPYNEQFF

d_gene: -
v_gene: TRBV7-8
abundance: -
j_gene: TRBJ2-1
CDR3nt: TGTGCCAGCAGCCGAGAGGGGGATGAGCAGTTCTTC
CDR3aa: CASSREGDEQFF